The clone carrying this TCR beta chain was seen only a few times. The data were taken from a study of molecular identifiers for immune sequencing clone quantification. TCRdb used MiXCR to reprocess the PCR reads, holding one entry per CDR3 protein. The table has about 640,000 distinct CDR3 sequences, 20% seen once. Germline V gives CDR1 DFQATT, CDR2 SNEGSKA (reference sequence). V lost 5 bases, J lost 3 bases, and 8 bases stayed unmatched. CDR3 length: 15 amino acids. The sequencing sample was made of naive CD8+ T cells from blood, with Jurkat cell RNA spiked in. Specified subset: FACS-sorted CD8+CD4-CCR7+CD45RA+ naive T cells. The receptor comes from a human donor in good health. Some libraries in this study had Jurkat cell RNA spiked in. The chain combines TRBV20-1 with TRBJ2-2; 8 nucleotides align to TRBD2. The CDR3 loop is CSARTSRHYTGELFF. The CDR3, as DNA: TGCAGTGCTCGGACTAGCCGACACTACACCGGGGAGCTGTTTTTT.